This TCR beta chain was observed in a study of shared clonotypes between healthy human individuals. Points from the study as a whole: The diversity represented, both genetic and in exposure history, was limited by few donors. Memory subsets generally showed smaller estimated richness than naive subsets did. The study found lower generation probabilities in non-shared clonotypes than in those shared by all four donors.

Germline-derived CDR1 and CDR2 are SGHAT and FQNNGV. This CDR3 has 17 amino acids. V was shortened by 6 bases and J by 2 bases, with 21 bases between the two germline ends. Data came from immunoSEQ multiplex PCR; TCRdb stores just in-frame clones and leaves some out. Among about 2 million clones, about 95% were seen once, and the ten largest hold 0.1% to 0.15%. About this clone: What it recognizes is unknown.

Sequencing was performed on naive CD4+ T cells sorted from blood. This sample's subset: CD45RA+ positively selected. The TCR comes from a man between 18 and 35 years old in good health. This sequence joins TRBV11-2 and TRBJ2-3; a possible D gene is TRBD2 (7 bases). In DNA form, the CDR3 reads TGTGCCAGCAGTCTCTGGGACGCGGGGGCGTTCACAGATACGCAGTATTTT. The encoded protein is CASSLWDAGAFTDTQYF.